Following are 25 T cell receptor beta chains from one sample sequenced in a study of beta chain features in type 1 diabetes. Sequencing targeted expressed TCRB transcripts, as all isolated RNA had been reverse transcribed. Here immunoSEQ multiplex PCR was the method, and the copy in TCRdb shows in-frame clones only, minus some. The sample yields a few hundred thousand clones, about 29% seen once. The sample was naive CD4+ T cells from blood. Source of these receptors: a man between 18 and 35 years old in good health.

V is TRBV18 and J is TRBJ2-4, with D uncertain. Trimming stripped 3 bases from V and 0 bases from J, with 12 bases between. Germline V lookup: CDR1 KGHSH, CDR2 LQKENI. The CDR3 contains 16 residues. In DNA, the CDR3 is TGTGCCAGCTCACCTATTTCCAGCGTAGCCAAAAACATTCAGTACTTC. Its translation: CASSPISSVAKNIQYF.

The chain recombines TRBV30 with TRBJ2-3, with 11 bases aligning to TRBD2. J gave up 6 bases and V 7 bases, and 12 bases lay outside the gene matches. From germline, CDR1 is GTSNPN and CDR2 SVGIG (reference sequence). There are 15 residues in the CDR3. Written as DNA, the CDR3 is TGTGCCTTAGCGGGAGGGCTTCCCCTCGGGGATACGCAGTATTTT. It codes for CALAGGLPLGDTQYF. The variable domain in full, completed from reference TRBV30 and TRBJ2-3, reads SQTIHQWPATLVQPVGSPLSLECTVEGTSNPNLYWYRQAAGRGLQLLFYSVGIGQISSEVPQNLSASRPQDRQFILSSKKLLLSDSGFYLCALAGGLPLGDTQYFGPGTRLTVL.

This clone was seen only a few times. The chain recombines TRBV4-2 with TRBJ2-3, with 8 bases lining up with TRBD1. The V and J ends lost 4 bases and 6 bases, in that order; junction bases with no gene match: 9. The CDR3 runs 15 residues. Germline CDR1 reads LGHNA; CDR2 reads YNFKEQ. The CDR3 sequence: CASSRSETGADTQYF. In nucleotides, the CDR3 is TGTGCCAGCAGCCGAAGTGAGACAGGGGCGGATACGCAGTATTTT.

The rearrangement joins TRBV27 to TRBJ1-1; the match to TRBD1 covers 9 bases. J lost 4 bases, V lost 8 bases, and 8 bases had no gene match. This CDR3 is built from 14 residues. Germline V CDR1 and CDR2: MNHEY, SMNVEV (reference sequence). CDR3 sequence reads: CASGRDREITEAFF. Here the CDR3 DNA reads TGTGCCAGCGGTAGGGACAGGGAGATCACTGAAGCTTTCTTT.

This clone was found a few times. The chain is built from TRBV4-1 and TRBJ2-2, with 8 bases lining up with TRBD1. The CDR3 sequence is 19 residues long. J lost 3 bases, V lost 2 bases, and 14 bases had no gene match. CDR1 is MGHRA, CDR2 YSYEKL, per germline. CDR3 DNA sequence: TGCGCCAGCAGCCAACTATACAGGGGGACTGCCGATGACACCGGGGAGCTGTTTTTT. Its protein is CASSQLYRGTADDTGELFF.

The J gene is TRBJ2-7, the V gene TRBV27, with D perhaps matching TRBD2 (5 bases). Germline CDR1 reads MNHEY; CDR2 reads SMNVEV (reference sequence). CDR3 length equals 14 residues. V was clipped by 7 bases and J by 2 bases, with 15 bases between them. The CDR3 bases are TGTGCCAGCAATCCGTCGGGGTCTGCCTACGAGCAGTACTTC. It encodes CASNPSGSAYEQYF.

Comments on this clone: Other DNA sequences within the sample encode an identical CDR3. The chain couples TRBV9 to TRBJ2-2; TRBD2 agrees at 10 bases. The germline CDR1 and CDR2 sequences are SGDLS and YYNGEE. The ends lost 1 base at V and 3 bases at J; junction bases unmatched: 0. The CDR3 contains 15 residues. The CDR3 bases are TGTGCCAGCAGCGTACTAGCGGGAGACACCGGGGAGCTGTTTTTT. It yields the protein CASSVLAGDTGELFF. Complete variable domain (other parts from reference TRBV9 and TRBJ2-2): DSGVTQTPKHLITATGQRVTLRCSPRSGDLSVYWYQQSLDQGLQFLIQYYNGEERAKGNILERFSAQQFPDLHSELNLSSLELGDSALYFCASSVLAGDTGELFFGEGSRLTVL.

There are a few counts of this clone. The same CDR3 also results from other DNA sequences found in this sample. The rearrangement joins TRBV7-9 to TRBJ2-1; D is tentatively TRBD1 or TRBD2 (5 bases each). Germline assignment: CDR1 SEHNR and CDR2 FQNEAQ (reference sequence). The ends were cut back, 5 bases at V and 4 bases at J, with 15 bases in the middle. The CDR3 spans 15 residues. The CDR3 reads CASSLRDRGYNEQFF. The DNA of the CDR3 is TGTGCCAGCAGCCTCCGGGACCGCGGATACAATGAGCAGTTCTTC.

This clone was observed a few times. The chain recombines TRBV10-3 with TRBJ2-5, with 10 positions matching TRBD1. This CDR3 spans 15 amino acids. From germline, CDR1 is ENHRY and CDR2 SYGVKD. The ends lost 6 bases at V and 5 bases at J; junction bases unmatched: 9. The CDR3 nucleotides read TGTGCCATCAGCCTAAGACAGGGGGCTTCGGAGACCCAGTACTTC. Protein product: CAISLRQGASETQYF.

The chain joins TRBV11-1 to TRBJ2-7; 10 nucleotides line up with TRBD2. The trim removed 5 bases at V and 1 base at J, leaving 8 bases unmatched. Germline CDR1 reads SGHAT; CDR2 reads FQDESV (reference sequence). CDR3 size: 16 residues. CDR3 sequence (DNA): TGTGCCAGCAGCCTGATTGGGACTAGCGTATCCTACGAGCAGTACTTC. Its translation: CASSLIGTSVSYEQYF.

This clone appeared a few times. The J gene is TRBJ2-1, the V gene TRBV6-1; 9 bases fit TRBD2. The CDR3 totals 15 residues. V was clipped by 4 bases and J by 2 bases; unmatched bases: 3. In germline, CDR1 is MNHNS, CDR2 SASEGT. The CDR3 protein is CASSVAGAPYNEQFF. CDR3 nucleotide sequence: TGTGCCAGCAGTGTAGCGGGAGCGCCCTACAATGAGCAGTTCTTC.

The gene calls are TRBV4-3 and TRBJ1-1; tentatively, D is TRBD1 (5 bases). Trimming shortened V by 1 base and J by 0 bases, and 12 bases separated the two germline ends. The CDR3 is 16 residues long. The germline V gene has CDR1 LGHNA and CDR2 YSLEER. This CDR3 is CASSQVSAGLNTEAFF. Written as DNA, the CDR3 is TGCGCCAGCAGCCAAGTCTCGGCAGGGCTGAACACTGAAGCTTTCTTT.

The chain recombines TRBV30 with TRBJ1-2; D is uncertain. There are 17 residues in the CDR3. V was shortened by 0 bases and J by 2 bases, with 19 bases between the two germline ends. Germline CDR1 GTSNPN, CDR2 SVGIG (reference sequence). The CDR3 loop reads CAWSVNGQARKNYGYTF. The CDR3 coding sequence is TGTGCCTGGAGTGTAAATGGGCAGGCCCGAAAGAACTATGGCTACACCTTC.

In DNA, the CDR3 is TGTGCCAGCAGCCAAAAGGACAAAAACATTCAGTACTTC. The encoded protein is CASSQKDKNIQYF. The rearrangement links TRBV14 to TRBJ2-4, with no clear D. This CDR3 region has 13 residues. V shed 2 bases and J shed 3 bases, with 5 bases lying between them. CDR1 and CDR2 (germline): SGHDN, FVKESK. The whole variable domain, filled in from reference TRBV14 and TRBJ2-4, reads EAGVTQFPSHSVIEKGQTVTLRCDPISGHDNLYWYRRVMGKEIKFLLHFVKESKQDESGMPNNRFLAERTGGTYSTLKVQPAELEDSGVYFCASSQKDKNIQYFGAGTRLSVL.

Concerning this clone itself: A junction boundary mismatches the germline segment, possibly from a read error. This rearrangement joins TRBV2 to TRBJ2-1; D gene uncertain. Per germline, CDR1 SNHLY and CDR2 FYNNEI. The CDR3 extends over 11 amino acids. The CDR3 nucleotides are TGTGCCAGCAGTGAACGAGACACTGGGGTCTTC. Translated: CASSERDTGVF.

The CDR3 here is CASSVRGQTAQPQHF. CDR3 DNA sequence: TGTGCCAGCAGCGTCCGGGGCCAGACGGCTCAGCCCCAGCATTTT. The V call is TRBV7-2, the J call TRBJ1-5; tentative D call: TRBD1 (5 bases). Trimming removed 5 bases from V and 6 bases from J, with 17 bases in between. Germline V CDR1 and CDR2: SGHTA, FQGNSA. The CDR3 is 15 residues long.

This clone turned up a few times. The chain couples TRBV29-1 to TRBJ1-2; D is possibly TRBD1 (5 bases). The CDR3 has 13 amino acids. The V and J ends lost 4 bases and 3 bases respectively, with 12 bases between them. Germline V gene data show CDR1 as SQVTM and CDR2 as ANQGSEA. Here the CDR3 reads CSVVVREHYGYTF. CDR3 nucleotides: TGCAGCGTTGTTGTCAGGGAACACTATGGCTACACCTTC.

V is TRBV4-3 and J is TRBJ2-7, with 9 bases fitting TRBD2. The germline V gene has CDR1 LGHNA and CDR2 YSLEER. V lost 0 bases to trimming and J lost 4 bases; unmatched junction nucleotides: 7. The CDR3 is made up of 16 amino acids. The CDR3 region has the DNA TGCGCCAGCAGCCAAGATTCGGCTAGCGGGATATACGAGCAGTACTTC. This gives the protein CASSQDSASGIYEQYF.

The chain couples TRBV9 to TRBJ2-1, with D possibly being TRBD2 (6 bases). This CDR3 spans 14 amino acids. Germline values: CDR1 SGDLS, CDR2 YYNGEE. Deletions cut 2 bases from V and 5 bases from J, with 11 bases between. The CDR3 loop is CASSVGTDDNEQFF. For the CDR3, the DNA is TGTGCCAGCAGCGTCGGGACTGATGACAATGAGCAGTTCTTC.

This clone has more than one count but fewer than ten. As DNA, the CDR3 is TGCGCCAGCAGCCAAGACGTGGGCCACAATCAGCCCCAGCATTTT. It is translated as CASSQDVGHNQPQHF. The chain uses TRBV4-1 and TRBJ1-5; D is unclear. The germline gives CDR1 MGHRA, CDR2 YSYEKL. The CDR3 has 15 amino acids. V was clipped by 0 bases and J by 3 bases, with 9 bases between them.

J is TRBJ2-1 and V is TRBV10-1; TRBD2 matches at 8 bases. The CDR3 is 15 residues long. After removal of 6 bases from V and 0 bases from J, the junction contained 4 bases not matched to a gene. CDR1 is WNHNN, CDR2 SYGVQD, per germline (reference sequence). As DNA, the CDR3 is TGCGCCAGCAGCCGGACTAGCAGCTCCTACAATGAGCAGTTCTTC. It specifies CASSRTSSSYNEQFF.

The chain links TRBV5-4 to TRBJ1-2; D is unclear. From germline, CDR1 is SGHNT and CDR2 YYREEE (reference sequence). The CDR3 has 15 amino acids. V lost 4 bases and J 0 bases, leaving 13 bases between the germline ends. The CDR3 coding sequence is TGTGCCAGCAGCCGGACCGACCGGGCTAACTATGGCTACACCTTC. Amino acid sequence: CASSRTDRANYGYTF.

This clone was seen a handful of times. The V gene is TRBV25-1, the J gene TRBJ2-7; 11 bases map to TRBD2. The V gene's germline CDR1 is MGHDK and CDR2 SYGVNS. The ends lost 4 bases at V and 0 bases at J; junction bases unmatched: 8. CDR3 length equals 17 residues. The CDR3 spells CASSASGTSGDSYEQYF. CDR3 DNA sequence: TGTGCCAGCAGTGCTTCCGGGACTAGCGGAGACTCCTACGAGCAGTACTTC.

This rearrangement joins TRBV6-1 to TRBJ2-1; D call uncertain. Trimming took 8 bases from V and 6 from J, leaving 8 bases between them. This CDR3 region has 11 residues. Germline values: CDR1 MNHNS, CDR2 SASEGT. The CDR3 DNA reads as TGTGCCAGCCGGGCCGGCAATGAGCAGTTCTTC. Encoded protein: CASRAGNEQFF.

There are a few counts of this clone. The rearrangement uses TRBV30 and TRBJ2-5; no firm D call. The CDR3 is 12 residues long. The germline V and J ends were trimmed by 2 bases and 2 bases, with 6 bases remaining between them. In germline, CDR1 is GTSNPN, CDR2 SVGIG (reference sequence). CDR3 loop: CAWSSIQETQYF. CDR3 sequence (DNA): TGTGCCTGGAGTAGTATACAAGAGACCCAGTACTTC.